This T cell receptor beta chain was documented in a study of T cells in Graves' hyperthyroidism and ophthalmopathy. Study results and caveats: Peripheral blood also featured most of the thyroid clonotypes expanded above 0.001.

Germline V gives CDR1 SGDLS, CDR2 YYNGEE. This CDR3 is built from 14 residues. The V end lost 5 bases, the J end lost 3 bases, and 15 bases lay between the germline ends. Notes on this clonotype: Its antigen is unknown.

Researchers took RNA transcripts and amplified the TCR beta CDR3 regions from them. The study used the HTBI primer set for a first-round RT-PCR of the TCR CDR3. In TCRdb, the multiplex PCR reads were re-called with MiXCR into one record per CDR3 protein. The table has hundreds of thousands of distinct CDR3 sequences, under 20% seen once. PBMCs were obtained from under 13 ml fresh peripheral blood. Sequenced: blood. The clonotype originates from a woman aged 25 to 45 with Graves' hyperthyroidism. This rearrangement joins TRBV9 to TRBJ2-7; weak D call: TRBD1 (5 bases). DNA of the CDR3: TGTGCCAGCAGTAAATCTGACAGAATCTACGAGCAGTACTTC. It codes for CASSKSDRIYEQYF.